A single sample is the source of the 29 T cell receptor beta chains below, sequenced in a study of cytomegalovirus exposure and HLA in healthy donors. 60 Vbeta and 13 Jbeta primers were used in PCR. Assay: immunoSEQ multiplex PCR; the TCRdb copy retains only in-frame clones and omits some. This table has 150,000 to 200,000 clones, around 70% appearing once. Sequencing was carried out using PBMCs. These receptors originate from a man aged 18 to 30 in good health and CMV-seropositive.

This clone was seen only a few times. V is TRBV6-1 and J is TRBJ1-5, with 9 bases aligning to TRBD1. CDR1 is MNHNS, CDR2 SASEGT, per germline. Losses at the gene ends were 7 bases for V and 5 bases for J; bases not matched to a gene: 9. The CDR3 sequence is 15 residues long. This CDR3 is CASILTGGSYQPQHF. The CDR3 DNA reads TGTGCCAGCATTTTGACAGGGGGATCCTATCAGCCCCAGCATTTT.

The rearrangement links TRBV28 to TRBJ1-6; no clear D. The CDR3 sequence is 13 residues long. In germline, CDR1 is MDHEN, CDR2 SYDVKM. Trimming stripped 3 bases from V and 14 bases from J, with 14 bases between. The CDR3 sequence is CASSLARGQTLHF. For the CDR3, the DNA is TGTGCCAGCAGTTTGGCGCGAGGTCAGACCCTCCACTTT.

This CDR3 is CASSLTGFSEAFF. The CDR3 DNA reads TGTGCCAGCAGCCTGACAGGGTTCTCTGAAGCTTTCTTT. The chain is built from TRBV28 and TRBJ1-1; 7 bases map to TRBD1. J gave up 6 bases and V 6 bases, and 7 bases lay outside the gene matches. This CDR3 has 13 amino acids. Germline V lookup: CDR1 MDHEN, CDR2 SYDVKM.

The chain has TRBV5-1 and TRBJ2-5, with D unclear. The germline V and J ends were trimmed by 4 bases and 2 bases, with 3 bases remaining between them. The germline V gene has CDR1 SGHRS and CDR2 YFSETQ. The CDR3 spans 11 residues. This CDR3 reads CASSVQETQYF. In DNA form, the CDR3 reads TGCGCCAGCAGCGTACAAGAGACCCAGTACTTC.

This clone has a handful of counts. This chain links TRBV21-1 with TRBJ2-7; the table's D call of TRBD2 was not tested on the DNA. TRBV21-1 is labeled a pseudogene. The CDR3 length is 13 residues. CDR3 sequence: CASTLEGAYEQYV. The CDR3 DNA follows: TGTGCCAGCACCCTGGAGGGAGCCTACGAGCAGTACGTC.

The chain carries TRBV27 and TRBJ2-5; 8 bases agree with TRBD1. After removal of 3 bases from V and 4 bases from J, the junction contained 4 bases not matched to a gene. The CDR3 is made up of 14 amino acids. Germline V gene data show CDR1 as MNHEY and CDR2 as SMNVEV (reference sequence). The CDR3 sequence is CASSFLGQGETQYF. The CDR3 region has the DNA TGTGCCAGCAGTTTCCTCGGACAGGGAGAGACCCAGTACTTC.

The chain carries TRBV19 and TRBJ1-1; unclear D gene. Looked up from germline, CDR1 is LNHDA and CDR2 is SQIVND (reference sequence). CDR3 length: 13 residues. The germline V and J ends were trimmed by 9 bases and 4 bases, with 15 bases remaining between them. The CDR3 DNA is TGTGCCAGCCCCGTCAACGGAGGCACTGAAGCTTTCTTT. Translation: CASPVNGGTEAFF.

V usage is TRBV19 and J usage is TRBJ2-1; tentatively, D is TRBD2 (5 bases). The CDR3 runs to 16 residues. CDR1 and CDR2 from the germline V gene are LNHDA and SQIVND (reference sequence). V shed 7 bases and J shed 1 base, with 17 bases lying between them. CDR3 in DNA: TGTGCCAGTACTCCCACCTTAGCGCGTTCCTACAATGAGCAGTTCTTC. This encodes CASTPTLARSYNEQFF.

This chain uses TRBV9 with TRBJ1-5; 8 positions agree with TRBD1. The V segment lost 4 bases and the J segment 4 bases; nucleotides outside the gene matches: 10. The CDR3 spans 16 residues. Germline V CDR1 and CDR2: SGDLS, YYNGEE. The CDR3 loop reads CASSPGGQGVNQPQHF. DNA for the CDR3: TGTGCCAGCAGCCCCGGAGGACAGGGTGTAAATCAGCCCCAGCATTTT.

This clone showed up just a few times. The rearrangement uses TRBV10-1 and TRBJ2-5; a weak D match, TRBD2 (5 bases). Trimming took off 4 bases at V and 5 bases at J, with 11 bases between the two ends. The V gene's germline CDR1 is WNHNN and CDR2 SYGVQD (reference sequence). The CDR3 consists of 13 residues. Written as DNA, the CDR3 is TGCGCCAGCAGTGGCGGGCACGGGGAGACCCAGTACTTC. Amino acids: CASSGGHGETQYF.

This clone was counted a few times. The CDR3 region has the DNA TGCAGCGTGGGTGACAGGGATTATGGCTACACCTTC. Translation gives CSVGDRDYGYTF. This chain connects TRBV29-1 to TRBJ1-2; TRBD1 aligns across 7 bases. J was trimmed by 5 bases and V by 6 bases; bases with no gene match: 6. This CDR3 region has 12 residues. CDR1 and CDR2 (germline): SQVTM, ANQGSEA.

A single count supports this clone. The chain couples TRBV6-5 to TRBJ1-3; TRBD1 is a possible D gene (6 bases). The CDR3 contains 15 residues. Germline CDR1 MNHEY, CDR2 SVGAGI. The ends were cut back, 6 bases at V and 0 bases at J, with 12 bases in the middle. In DNA, the CDR3 is TGTGCCAGCAGCCCTCCAGGGGACTCTGGAAACACCATATATTTT. This sequence encodes CASSPPGDSGNTIYF.

The chain carries TRBV11-3 and TRBJ2-5; D is possibly TRBD2 (5 bases). The V and J ends lost 5 bases and 5 bases respectively, with 9 bases between them. The CDR3 is 12 residues long. The germline V gene has CDR1 SGHNT and CDR2 YENEEA. The CDR3 is CASSPPGETQYF. CDR3 sequence (DNA): TGTGCCAGCAGCCCCCCGGGGGAGACCCAGTACTTC. Full variable domain (rest looked up from reference TRBV11-3 and TRBJ2-5): EAGVVQSPRYKIIEKKQPVAFWCNPISGHNTLYWYLQNLGQGPELLIRYENEEAVDDSQLPKDRFSAERLKGVDSTLKIQPAELGDSAVYLCASSPPGETQYFGPGTRLLVL.

The V call is TRBV30, the J call TRBJ2-2; weak D call: TRBD2 (5 bases). V lost 3 bases to trimming and J lost 9 bases, with 17 bases between them. Looked up from germline, CDR1 is GTSNPN and CDR2 is SVGIG (reference sequence). This CDR3 spans 14 amino acids. The CDR3 region has the DNA TGTGCCTGGAGGGGAGTGGTATTATCCAGGGAGCTGTTTTTT. It translates to CAWRGVVLSRELFF.

Note on this clone: This specimen includes other DNA sequences encoding the same CDR3. The chain recombines TRBV9 with TRBJ2-1; TRBD2 is a possible D gene (6 bases). Germline assignment: CDR1 SGDLS and CDR2 YYNGEE. This CDR3 is 15 amino acids long. Trimming took 4 bases from V and 4 from J, leaving 15 bases between them. The DNA for the CDR3 is TGTGCCAGCAGCACCCGCGGTGCGGGGTACAATGAGCAGTTCTTC. This sequence encodes CASSTRGAGYNEQFF. Based on the CDR3 plus reference TRBV9 and TRBJ2-1, the full variable domain is DSGVTQTPKHLITATGQRVTLRCSPRSGDLSVYWYQQSLDQGLQFLIQYYNGEERAKGNILERFSAQQFPDLHSELNLSSLELGDSALYFCASSTRGAGYNEQFFGPGTRLTVL.

The chain uses TRBV25-1 and TRBJ2-5; D is ambiguous. Germline V gene lookup returns CDR1 MGHDK and CDR2 SYGVNS. This CDR3 comprises 13 residues. V shed 2 bases and J shed 7 bases, with 11 bases lying between them. Here the CDR3 DNA reads TGTGCCAGCAGTGAAGAGCTGGTCGGGACCCAGTACTTC. Translating it yields CASSEELVGTQYF.

The chain combines TRBV27 with TRBJ2-1; D possibly corresponds to TRBD2 (5 bases). V was pared by 5 bases and J by 4 bases, with 9 bases between. CDR3 length: 13 residues. Germline CDR1 reads MNHEY; CDR2 reads SMNVEV (reference sequence). CDR3 sequence: CASSISAYNEQFF. CDR3 sequence (DNA): TGTGCCAGCAGTATTAGCGCGTACAATGAGCAGTTCTTC.

The V gene is TRBV10-3, the J gene TRBJ1-4; 9 bases agree with TRBD1. V was pared by 5 bases and J by 4 bases, with 11 bases of the junction left unmatched. Germline assignment: CDR1 ENHRY and CDR2 SYGVKD. CDR3 length equals 17 residues. In nucleotides, the CDR3 is TGTGCCATCAGTCCGAGGACAGGGGATTCGGGTAATGAAAAACTGTTTTTT. This sequence encodes CAISPRTGDSGNEKLFF.

The CDR3 nucleotides are TGTGCCATCAGCCCTACAGTAGGGGTCGATGGGGAAAAACTGTTTTTT. It encodes CAISPTVGVDGEKLFF. This chain connects TRBV10-3 to TRBJ1-4, with D possibly matching TRBD1 (5 bases). Deletions cut 6 bases from V and 8 bases from J, with 22 bases between. The CDR3 extends over 16 amino acids. Germline CDR1 ENHRY, CDR2 SYGVKD.

This clone occurred a few times. V and J are TRBV5-5 and TRBJ2-7, with D possibly being TRBD2 (6 bases). The CDR3 spans 13 residues. Germline-derived CDR1 and CDR2 are SGHKS and YYEKEE (reference sequence). V was shortened by 3 bases and J by 6 bases, with 13 bases between the two germline ends. In DNA form, the CDR3 reads TGTGCCAGCAGCTGGGACCGGCGGGGCGAGCAGTACGTC. It specifies CASSWDRRGEQYV.

This clone came up a few times. V usage is TRBV30 and J usage is TRBJ1-2; D is uncertain. This CDR3 region has 13 residues. With 4 bases removed from V and 4 bases from J, the gap between germline ends came to 13 bases. Germline V gene sequence: CDR1 GTSNPN, CDR2 SVGIG (reference sequence). CDR3 DNA: TGTGCCTGGACGAGCGAGCCACTCTATGGCTACACCTTC. This codes for CAWTSEPLYGYTF.

This clone has more than one count but fewer than ten. The rearrangement joins TRBV4-1 to TRBJ1-6; no clear D gene. The CDR3 loop spans 15 amino acids. Trimming left V 0 bases short and J 7 bases short, with 10 bases between. Germline CDR1 and CDR2: MGHRA and YSYEKL. CDR3 loop: CASSQEGSGNSPLHF. CDR3 nucleotide sequence: TGCGCCAGCAGCCAAGAAGGGAGCGGGAATTCACCCCTCCACTTT.

Remarks on this clone: Additional DNA sequences in this sample encode the identical CDR3. The chain combines TRBV5-1 with TRBJ1-5; D not resolved. This CDR3 has 14 amino acids. Germline CDR1 reads SGHRS; CDR2 reads YFSETQ. V lost 0 bases and J lost 2, with 6 bases in between. CDR3 sequence (DNA): TGCGCCAGCAGCTTGGAGTCAGGCAATCAGCCCCAGCATTTT. Its protein product is CASSLESGNQPQHF.

The J gene is TRBJ1-1, the V gene TRBV29-1; D call uncertain. V shed 0 bases and J shed 4 bases, with 15 bases lying between them. The CDR3 loop spans 15 amino acids. Germline lookup yields CDR1 SQVTM and CDR2 ANQGSEA. The CDR3: CSVEEVFGGSTEAFF. In DNA form, the CDR3 reads TGCAGCGTTGAAGAGGTCTTCGGTGGGAGCACTGAAGCTTTCTTT.

The V gene is TRBV19, the J gene TRBJ1-1; no reliable D call. Germline lookup yields CDR1 LNHDA and CDR2 SQIVND (reference sequence). The CDR3 is made up of 14 amino acids. Trimming left V 1 base short and J 6 bases short, with 12 bases between. The CDR3 here is CASSIGAGWAEAFF. The CDR3, as DNA: TGTGCCAGTAGTATAGGGGCGGGTTGGGCTGAAGCTTTCTTT.

The chain recombines TRBV2 with TRBJ1-2; D uncertain. Between the trimmed V and J ends, which lost 4 bases and 1 base, there was a span of 7 bases. Per the germline V gene, CDR1 is SNHLY and CDR2 is FYNNEI. This CDR3 spans 13 amino acids. CDR3: CASSVGLNYGYTF. CDR3 in DNA: TGTGCCAGCAGTGTTGGCCTTAACTATGGCTACACCTTC.

The genes are TRBV7-9 and TRBJ1-4; no definite D call. V was pared by 4 bases and J by 8 bases, with 8 bases between. The V gene's germline CDR1 is SEHNR and CDR2 FQNEAQ (reference sequence). There are 12 residues in the CDR3. As DNA, the CDR3 is TGTGCCAGCAGCTCGGGGAAAGAAAAACTGTTTTTT. Protein sequence: CASSSGKEKLFF.

The gene calls are TRBV5-1 and TRBJ2-5, with a tentative D call TRBD2 (6 bases). V was shortened by 1 base and J by 3 bases, with 7 bases between the two germline ends. The CDR3 length is 13 residues. Germline V gene data show CDR1 as SGHRS and CDR2 as YFSETQ. The CDR3 DNA reads TGCGCCAGCAGCTTGACGGGGGAAGAGACCCAGTACTTC. This sequence encodes CASSLTGEETQYF. Full variable domain (rest looked up from reference TRBV5-1 and TRBJ2-5): KAGVTQTPRYLIKTRGQQVTLSCSPISGHRSVSWYQQTPGQGLQFLFEYFSETQRNKGNFPGRFSGRQFSNSRSEMNVSTLELGDSALYLCASSLTGEETQYFGPGTRLLVL.

The chain couples TRBV15 to TRBJ2-6; D ambiguous. The V gene lost 0 bases and the J gene lost 0 bases, with 15 bases spanning the gap. Germline V gives CDR1 LNHNV, CDR2 YYDKDF (reference sequence). The CDR3 consists of 19 residues. CDR3 nucleotide sequence: TGTGCCACCAGCAGAGATCTCCAAAAACTGATCTCTGGGGCCAACGTCCTGACTTTC. This sequence encodes CATSRDLQKLISGANVLTF.